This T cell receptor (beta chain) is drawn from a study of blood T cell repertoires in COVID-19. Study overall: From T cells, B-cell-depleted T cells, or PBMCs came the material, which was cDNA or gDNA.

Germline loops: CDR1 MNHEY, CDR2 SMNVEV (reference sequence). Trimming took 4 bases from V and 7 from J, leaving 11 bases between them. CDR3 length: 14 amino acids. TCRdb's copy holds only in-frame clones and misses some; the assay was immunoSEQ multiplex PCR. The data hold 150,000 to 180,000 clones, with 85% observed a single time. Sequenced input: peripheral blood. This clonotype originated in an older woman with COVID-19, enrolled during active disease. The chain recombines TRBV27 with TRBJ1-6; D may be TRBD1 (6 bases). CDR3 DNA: TGTGCCAGCAGTTCCCCCGGGACAAATTCACCCCTCCACTTT. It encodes CASSSPGTNSPLHF.